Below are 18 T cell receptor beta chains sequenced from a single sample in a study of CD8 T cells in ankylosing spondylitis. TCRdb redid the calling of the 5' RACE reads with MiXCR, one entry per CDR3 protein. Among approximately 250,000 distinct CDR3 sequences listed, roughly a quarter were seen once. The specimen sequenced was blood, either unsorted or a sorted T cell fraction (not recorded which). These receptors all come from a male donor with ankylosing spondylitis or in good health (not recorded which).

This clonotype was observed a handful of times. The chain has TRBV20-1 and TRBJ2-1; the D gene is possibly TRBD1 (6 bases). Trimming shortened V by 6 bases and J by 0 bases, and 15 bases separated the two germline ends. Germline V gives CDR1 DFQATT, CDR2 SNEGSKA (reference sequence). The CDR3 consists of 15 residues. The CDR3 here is CSAHGPGVSYNEQFF. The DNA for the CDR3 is TGCAGTGCCCACGGACCAGGGGTCTCCTACAATGAGCAGTTCTTC.

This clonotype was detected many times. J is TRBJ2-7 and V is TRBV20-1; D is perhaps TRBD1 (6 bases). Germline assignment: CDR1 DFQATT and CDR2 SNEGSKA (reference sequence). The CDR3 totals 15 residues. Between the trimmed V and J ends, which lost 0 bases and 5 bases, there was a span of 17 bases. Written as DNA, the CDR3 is TGCAGTGCTAGAGATGGAGGAGGCAGGGGCCACGAGCAGTACTTC. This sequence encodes CSARDGGGRGHEQYF.

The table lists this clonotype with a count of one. CDR3 loop: CASRAGMEYEQYF. For the CDR3, the DNA is TGTGCCAGCAGGGCAGGGATGGAGTACGAGCAGTACTTC. The rearrangement links TRBV27 to TRBJ2-7; possible D gene TRBD1, 5 bases. Germline values: CDR1 MNHEY, CDR2 SMNVEV (reference sequence). Trimming took 6 bases from V and 4 from J, leaving 13 bases between them. CDR3 length: 13 amino acids.

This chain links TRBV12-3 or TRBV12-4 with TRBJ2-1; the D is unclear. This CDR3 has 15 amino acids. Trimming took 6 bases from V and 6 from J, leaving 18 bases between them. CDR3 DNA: TGTGCCAGCAGCCCAGGTCTAACCGCGTCCAATGAGCAGTTCTTC. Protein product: CASSPGLTASNEQFF.

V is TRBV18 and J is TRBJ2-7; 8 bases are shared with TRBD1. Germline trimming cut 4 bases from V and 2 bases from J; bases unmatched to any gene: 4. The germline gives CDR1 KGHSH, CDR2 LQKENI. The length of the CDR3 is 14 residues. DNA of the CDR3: TGTGCCAGCTCACTCCAGACAGGGGCCTACGAGCAGTACTTC. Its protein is CASSLQTGAYEQYF.

CDR3 in amino acids: CASSLDRSGNPSYNEQFF. The CDR3 DNA follows: TGTGCCAGCAGCTTAGATCGGTCAGGGAACCCCTCTTACAATGAGCAGTTCTTC. V usage is TRBV11-2 and J usage is TRBJ2-1; D perhaps matches TRBD1 (5 bases). This CDR3 contains 18 residues. Trimming took 0 bases from V and 4 from J, leaving 19 bases between them. In germline, CDR1 is SGHAT, CDR2 FQNNGV.

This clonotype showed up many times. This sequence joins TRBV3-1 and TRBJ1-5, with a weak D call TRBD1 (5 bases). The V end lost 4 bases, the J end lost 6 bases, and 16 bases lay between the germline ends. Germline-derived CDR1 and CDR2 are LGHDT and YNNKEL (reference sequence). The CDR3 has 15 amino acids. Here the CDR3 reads CASSPQWGGGQPQHF. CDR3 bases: TGTGCCAGCAGCCCCCAGTGGGGCGGTGGTCAGCCCCAGCATTTT.

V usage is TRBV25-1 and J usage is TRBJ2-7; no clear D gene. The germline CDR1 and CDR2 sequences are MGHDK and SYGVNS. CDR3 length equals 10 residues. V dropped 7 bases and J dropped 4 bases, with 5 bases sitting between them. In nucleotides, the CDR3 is TGTGCCAGCAATCAGTACGAGCAGTACTTC. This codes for CASNQYEQYF.

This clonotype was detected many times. In nucleotides, the CDR3 is TGTGCCAGCAGTTTCTCCCTCAACTATGGCTACACCTTC. This encodes CASSFSLNYGYTF. The chain couples TRBV12-3 or TRBV12-4 to TRBJ1-2; D ambiguous. The CDR3 extends over 13 amino acids. V was cut by 3 bases and J by 2 bases, with 7 bases left in between.

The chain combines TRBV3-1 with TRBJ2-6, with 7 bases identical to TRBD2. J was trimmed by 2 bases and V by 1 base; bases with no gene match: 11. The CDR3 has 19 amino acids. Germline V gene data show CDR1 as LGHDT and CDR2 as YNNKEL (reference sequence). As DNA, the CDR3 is TGTGCCAGCAGCCAAGGACCCAAGCGGGGTGGTACTGGGGCCAACGTCCTGACTTTC. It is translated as CASSQGPKRGGTGANVLTF.

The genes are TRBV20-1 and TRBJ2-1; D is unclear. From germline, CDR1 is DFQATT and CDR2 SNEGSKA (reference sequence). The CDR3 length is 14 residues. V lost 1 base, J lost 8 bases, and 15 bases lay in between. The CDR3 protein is CSARGLPPSDEQFF. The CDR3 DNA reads TGCAGTGCTAGAGGACTTCCGCCCTCGGATGAGCAGTTCTTC.

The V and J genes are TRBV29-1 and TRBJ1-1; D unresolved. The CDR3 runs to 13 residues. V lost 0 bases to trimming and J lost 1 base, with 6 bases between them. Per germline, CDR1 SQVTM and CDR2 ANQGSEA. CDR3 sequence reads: CSVEDAQNTEAFF. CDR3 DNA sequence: TGCAGCGTTGAAGATGCTCAGAACACTGAAGCTTTCTTT.

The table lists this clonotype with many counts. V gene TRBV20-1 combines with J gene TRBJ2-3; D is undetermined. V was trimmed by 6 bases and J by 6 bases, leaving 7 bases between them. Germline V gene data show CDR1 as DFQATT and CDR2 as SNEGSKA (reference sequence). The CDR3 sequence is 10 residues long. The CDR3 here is CSAPHDTQYF. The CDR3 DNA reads TGCAGTGCGCCTCATGATACGCAGTATTTT.

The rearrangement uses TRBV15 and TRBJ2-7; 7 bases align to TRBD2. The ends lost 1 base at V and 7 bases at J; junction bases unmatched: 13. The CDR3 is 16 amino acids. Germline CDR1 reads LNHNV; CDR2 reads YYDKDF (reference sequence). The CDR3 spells CATSRAARTSQVEQYF. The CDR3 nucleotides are TGTGCCACCAGCAGAGCCGCAAGGACTAGTCAGGTTGAGCAGTACTTC.

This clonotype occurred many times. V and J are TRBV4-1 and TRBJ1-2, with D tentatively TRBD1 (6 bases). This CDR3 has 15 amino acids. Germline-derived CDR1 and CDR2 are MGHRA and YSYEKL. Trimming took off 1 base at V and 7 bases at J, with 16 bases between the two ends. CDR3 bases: TGCGCCAGCAGCCAAGGTGTAGGGGGGTTGGGTGGCTACACCTTC. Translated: CASSQGVGGLGGYTF.

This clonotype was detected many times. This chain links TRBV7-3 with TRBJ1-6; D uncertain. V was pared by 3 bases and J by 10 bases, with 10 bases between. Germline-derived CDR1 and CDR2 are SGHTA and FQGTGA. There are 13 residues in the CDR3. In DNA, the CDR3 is TGTGCCAGCAGCTTCGACGGAACGTCACCCCTCCACTTT. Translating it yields CASSFDGTSPLHF.

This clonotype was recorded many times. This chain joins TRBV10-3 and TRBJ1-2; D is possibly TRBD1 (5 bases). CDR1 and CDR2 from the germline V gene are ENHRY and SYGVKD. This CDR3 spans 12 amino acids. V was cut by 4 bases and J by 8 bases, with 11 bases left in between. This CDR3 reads CAISGGGDGYTF. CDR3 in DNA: TGTGCCATCAGTGGTGGGGGTGACGGCTACACCTTC.

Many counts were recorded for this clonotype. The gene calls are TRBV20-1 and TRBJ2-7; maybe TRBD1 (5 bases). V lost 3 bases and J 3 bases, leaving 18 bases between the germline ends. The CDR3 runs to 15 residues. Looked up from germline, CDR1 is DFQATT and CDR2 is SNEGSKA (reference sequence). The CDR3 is CSASTFATELYEQYF. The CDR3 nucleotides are TGCAGTGCTAGTACGTTCGCGACAGAACTCTACGAGCAGTACTTC.